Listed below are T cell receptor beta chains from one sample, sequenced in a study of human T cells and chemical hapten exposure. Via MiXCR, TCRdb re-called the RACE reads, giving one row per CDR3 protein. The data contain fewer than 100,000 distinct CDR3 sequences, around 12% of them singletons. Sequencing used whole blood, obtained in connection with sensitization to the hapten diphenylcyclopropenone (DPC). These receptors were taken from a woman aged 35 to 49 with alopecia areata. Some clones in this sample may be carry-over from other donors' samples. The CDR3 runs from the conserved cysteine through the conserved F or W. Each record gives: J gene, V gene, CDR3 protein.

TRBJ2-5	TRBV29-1	CSVEGQRGMETQYF
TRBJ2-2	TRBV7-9	CASSLSRTSGYTGELFF
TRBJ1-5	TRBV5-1	CASSPAGEGQPQHF
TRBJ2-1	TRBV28	CASSLSHSGRAQNNEQFF
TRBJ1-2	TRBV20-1	CSAKRGSDGYTF
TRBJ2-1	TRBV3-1	CASSHRRVEQFF
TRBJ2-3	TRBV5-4	CASSSGTSTDTQYF
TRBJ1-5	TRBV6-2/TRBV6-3	CASSYFNQPQHF
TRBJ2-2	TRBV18	CASSTGTTNTGELFF
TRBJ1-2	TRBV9	CASSVAHSIYGYTF
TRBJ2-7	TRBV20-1	CSARLAGSRDEQYF
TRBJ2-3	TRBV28	CASTERVTDTQYF
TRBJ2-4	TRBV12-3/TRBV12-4	CASSWEKNIQYF
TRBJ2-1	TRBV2	CASSLTAGSYNEQFF
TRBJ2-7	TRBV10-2	CASRVGTSGRLTYEQYF
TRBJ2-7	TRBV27	CASSSRGRGEQYF
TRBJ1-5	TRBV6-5	CASRSNYQALSNQPQHF
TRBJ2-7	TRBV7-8	CASSLFPGYRVHEQYF
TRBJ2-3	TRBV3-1	CASSQGRFSTDTQYF
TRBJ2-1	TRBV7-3	CASSGGTSGGGEQFF
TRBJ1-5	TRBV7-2	CASSLSRGRNQPQHF
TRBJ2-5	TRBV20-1	CSASSGLQETQYF
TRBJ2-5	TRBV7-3	CASSPSMGLVGETQYF
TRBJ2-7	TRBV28	CASSLYWGQGASEQYF
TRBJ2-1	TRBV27	CASSEREARHNEQFF
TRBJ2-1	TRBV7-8	CASRRLRAGRETSGDYNEQFF
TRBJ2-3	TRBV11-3	CASSFGLAGDTQYF
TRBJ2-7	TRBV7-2	CASSRIQGNEQYF
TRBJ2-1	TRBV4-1	CASSQAGTSTYNEQFF
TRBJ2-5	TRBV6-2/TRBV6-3	CASSSPSGETQYF
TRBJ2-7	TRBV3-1	CASSQETTMSYEQYF
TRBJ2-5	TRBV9	CASSVGKYQETQYF
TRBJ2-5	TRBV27	CASSLMSGYQETQYF
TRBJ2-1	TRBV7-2	CASSLSRENEQFF
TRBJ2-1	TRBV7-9	CASSLALAYNEQFF
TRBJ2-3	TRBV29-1	CSVEEPSDTQYF
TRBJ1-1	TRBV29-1	CSVARSYEAFF
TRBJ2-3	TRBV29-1	CSVRSRASGRSDTQYF
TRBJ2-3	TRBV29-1	CSVGQSTDTQYF
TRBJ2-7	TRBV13	CASSTGTGSEQYF
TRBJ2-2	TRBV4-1	CASSPHSGPNTGELFF
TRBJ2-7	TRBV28	CASSPRLAREQYF
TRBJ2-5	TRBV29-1	CSVVRGAQETQYF
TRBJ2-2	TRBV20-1	CSASTRNNTGELFF
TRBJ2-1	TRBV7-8	CASSHDNEQFF
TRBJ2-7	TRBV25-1	CASSRPGGYEQYF
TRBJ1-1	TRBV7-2	CASSPMPNTEAFF
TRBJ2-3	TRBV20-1	CSARAASGRLGRDTQYF
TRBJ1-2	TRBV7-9	CASSPFNYGYTF
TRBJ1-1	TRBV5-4	CASSLETRNTEAFF
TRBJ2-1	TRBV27	CATPTGLAGVRGSGQFF
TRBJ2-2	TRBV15	CATSRGTSGVGPGELFF
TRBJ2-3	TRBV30	CAWTIGSGNTDTQYF
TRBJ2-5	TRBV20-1	CSAREGAGAGETQYF
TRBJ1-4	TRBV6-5	CASSSWTGAGEKLFF
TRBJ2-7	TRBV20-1	CSARDALVVSNEQYF
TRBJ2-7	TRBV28	CASGNRRGEQYF
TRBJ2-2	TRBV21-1	CASSKADNLRTGELFF
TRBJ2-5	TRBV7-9	CASSFTSGQETQYF